The source of this T cell receptor beta chain is a study of blood T cell repertoires in COVID-19. In the original analysis: Estimates of nucleated cell counts were drawn from the amplification of reference gene primers. Generated by immunoSEQ multiplex PCR, the TCRdb table keeps only in-frame clones and is missing some. V and J calls and clone size are those listed in that table; D and trimming were worked out from the DNA. The profile shows 470,000 or so clones, around 89% of them singletons. The germline V gene encodes CDR1 DFQATT and CDR2 SNEGSKA (reference sequence). This CDR3 has 11 residues. V trimming: 6 bases; J trimming: 10 bases; junction bases outside the gene matches: 5.

What was sequenced was peripheral blood. The gene calls are TRBV20-1 and TRBJ2-2; 7 nucleotides align to TRBD1. The sequence was obtained from a woman between 25 and 40 years old with acute or convalescent COVID-19. CDR3 protein: CSARGPVELFF. As DNA, the CDR3 is TGCAGTGCAAGGGGGCCAGTGGAGCTGTTTTTT.